The 30 T cell receptor beta chains below come from one sample, sequenced in a study of blood T cell repertoires in COVID-19. Repertoires were generated with immunoSEQ multiplex PCR, while TCRdb's copy carries only in-frame clones and drops some. The sample records 200,000 to 250,000 clones, around nine tenths being singletons. The sample comprised peripheral blood. The receptors stem from an older woman with acute or convalescent COVID-19.

In this sample, this clone turned up a few times. This chain links TRBV11-2 with TRBJ1-6; 10 bases align to TRBD1. The CDR3 is 16 amino acids. Germline lookup yields CDR1 SGHAT and CDR2 FQNNGV. V gave up 6 bases and J gave up 4 bases; unmatched junction bases: 6. The CDR3, as DNA: TGTGCCAGCAGGTCATGGACAGGGGGGTATAATTCACCCCTCCACTTT. Translated, it gives CASRSWTGGYNSPLHF.

This clone came up a few times. The chain has TRBV18 and TRBJ2-1; TRBD1 matches at 9 bases. The CDR3 runs to 15 residues. The trim removed 6 bases at V and 7 bases at J, leaving 10 bases unmatched. CDR1 and CDR2 (germline): KGHSH, LQKENI. CDR3 in amino acids: CASSPGTGQGNEQFF. The CDR3 bases are TGTGCCAGCTCGCCGGGGACAGGGCAAGGAAATGAGCAGTTCTTC.

The V gene is TRBV7-8, the J gene TRBJ1-6; TRBD1 is a possible D gene (5 bases). Between the trimmed V and J ends, which lost 1 base and 14 bases, there was a span of 9 bases. Germline V lookup: CDR1 SGHVS, CDR2 FQNEAQ. The CDR3 covers 12 residues. CDR3 in DNA: TGTGCCAGCAGCTTAGGGGGGAGGTCCCTCCACTTT. It yields the protein CASSLGGRSLHF.

The chain has TRBV6-5 and TRBJ2-6, with D maybe TRBD1 (6 bases). Germline CDR1 MNHEY, CDR2 SVGAGI. V dropped 0 bases and J dropped 4 bases, with 10 bases sitting between them. This CDR3 spans 16 amino acids. Here the CDR3 reads CASSYSPGVGANVLTF. CDR3 nucleotide sequence: TGTGCCAGCAGTTACTCGCCAGGGGTCGGGGCCAACGTCCTGACTTTC.

The chain combines TRBV19 with TRBJ2-1, with 11 nucleotides matching TRBD2. Germline CDR1 LNHDA, CDR2 SQIVND (reference sequence). The CDR3 length is 13 residues. The ends lost 10 bases at V and 7 bases at J; junction bases unmatched: 6. The CDR3 protein is CATLAGGGNEQFF. The DNA of the CDR3 is TGTGCCACCCTAGCGGGGGGTGGGAATGAGCAGTTCTTC.

The chain couples TRBV7-9 to TRBJ2-1; 7 bases are a match to TRBD1. The CDR3 contains 15 residues. Germline CDR1 and CDR2: SEHNR and FQNEAQ (reference sequence). V dropped 5 bases and J dropped 3; count of bases not matched to a gene: 7. CDR3 coding DNA: TGTGCCAGCAGCCAAGGGGGCCTGCTCTACAATGAGCAGTTCTTC. Residues: CASSQGGLLYNEQFF.

The chain uses TRBV5-1 and TRBJ2-1, with 9 bases lining up with TRBD1. Germline CDR1 and CDR2: SGHRS and YFSETQ. The CDR3 runs 14 residues. V gave up 2 bases and J gave up 7 bases; unmatched junction bases: 4. This chain's CDR3 is CASSFGTGINEQFF. The DNA of the CDR3 is TGCGCCAGCAGCTTCGGGACAGGGATAAATGAGCAGTTCTTC.

This chain joins TRBV5-4 and TRBJ1-2; D is perhaps TRBD1 (5 bases). Germline V gene lookup returns CDR1 SGHNT and CDR2 YYREEE (reference sequence). The CDR3 length is 14 residues. Trimming shortened V by 2 bases and J by 7 bases, and 15 bases separated the two germline ends. The CDR3 is CASSFVRGGLGYTF. CDR3 DNA: TGTGCCAGCAGCTTCGTTAGGGGAGGCCTTGGCTACACCTTC. Full variable domain (remainder filled in from reference TRBV5-4 and TRBJ1-2): ETGVTQSPTHLIKTRGQQVTLRCSSQSGHNTVSWYQQALGQGPQFIFQYYREEENGRGNFPPRFSGLQFPNYSSELNVNALELDDSALYLCASSFVRGGLGYTFGSGTRLTVV.

The chain joins TRBV18 to TRBJ2-3; the match to TRBD2 covers 10 bases. The CDR3 is made up of 16 amino acids. J gave up 8 bases and V 0 bases, and 8 bases lay outside the gene matches. CDR1 and CDR2 from the germline V gene are KGHSH and LQKENI. The CDR3 sequence is CASSPPPAGGLFTQYF. The CDR3 coding sequence is TGTGCCAGCTCACCACCTCCAGCGGGGGGGCTCTTTACGCAGTATTTT.

This clone has a single count. The chain carries TRBV5-4 and TRBJ1-2; weak D call: TRBD1 (5 bases). V was cut by 0 bases and J by 8 bases, with 8 bases left in between. The CDR3 runs 12 residues. The germline gives CDR1 SGHNT, CDR2 YYREEE (reference sequence). CDR3 sequence (DNA): TGTGCCAGCAGCTTGGGTCAGGGAGGCTACACCTTC. Its protein product is CASSLGQGGYTF.

The rearrangement joins TRBV5-4 to TRBJ2-1, with D possibly matching TRBD1 (6 bases). CDR1 and CDR2 from the germline V gene are SGHNT and YYREEE (reference sequence). V lost 4 bases to trimming and J lost 0 bases, with 11 bases between them. CDR3 size: 15 residues. For the CDR3, the DNA is TGTGCCAGCAGCCAAACAGGGAGCTCCTACAATGAGCAGTTCTTC. This encodes CASSQTGSSYNEQFF. Full variable domain (rest looked up from reference TRBV5-4 and TRBJ2-1): ETGVTQSPTHLIKTRGQQVTLRCSSQSGHNTVSWYQQALGQGPQFIFQYYREEENGRGNFPPRFSGLQFPNYSSELNVNALELDDSALYLCASSQTGSSYNEQFFGPGTRLTVL.

The chain joins TRBV5-4 to TRBJ1-2; 7 bases fit TRBD1. Germline lookup yields CDR1 SGHNT and CDR2 YYREEE (reference sequence). The CDR3 length is 14 residues. V trimming: 0 bases; J trimming: 4 bases; junction bases outside the gene matches: 3. DNA of the CDR3: TGTGCCAGCAGCTTGGGAGGGGGCGTCTATGGCTACACCTTC. It is translated as CASSLGGGVYGYTF.

The chain is built from TRBV9 and TRBJ2-7; 12 nucleotides match TRBD2. The germline gives CDR1 SGDLS, CDR2 YYNGEE. This CDR3 is built from 17 residues. V was pared by 0 bases and J by 2 bases, with 6 bases of the junction left unmatched. CDR3 region: CASSVGASGGAPYEQYF. CDR3 DNA: TGTGCCAGCAGCGTAGGAGCTAGCGGGGGGGCGCCCTACGAGCAGTACTTC. The whole variable domain, remainder taken from reference TRBV9 and TRBJ2-7, is DSGVTQTPKHLITATGQRVTLRCSPRSGDLSVYWYQQSLDQGLQFLIQYYNGEERAKGNILERFSAQQFPDLHSELNLSSLELGDSALYFCASSVGASGGAPYEQYFGPGTRLTVT.

The chain joins TRBV18 to TRBJ2-3, with D perhaps matching TRBD1 (5 bases). The CDR3 spans 17 residues. Trimming left V 1 base short and J 0 bases short, with 14 bases between. Germline V gene sequence: CDR1 KGHSH, CDR2 LQKENI. DNA of the CDR3: TGTGCCAGCTCACCACAAGCAAAGGGGTTTAGCACAGATACGCAGTATTTT. It specifies CASSPQAKGFSTDTQYF. The variable domain in full, with the rest retrieved from reference TRBV18 and TRBJ2-3, is NAGVMQNPRHLVRRRGQEARLRCSPMKGHSHVYWYRQLPEEGLKFMVYLQKENIIDESGMPKERFSAEFPKEGPSILRIQQVVRGDSAAYFCASSPQAKGFSTDTQYFGPGTRLTVL.

The genes are TRBV29-1 and TRBJ2-1; 9 positions match TRBD2. Germline CDR1 SQVTM, CDR2 ANQGSEA. The CDR3 contains 14 residues. V trimming: 5 bases; J trimming: 7 bases; junction bases outside the gene matches: 9. As DNA, the CDR3 is TGCAGCGTTTCACGTAGCGGGAGTGGGAATGAGCAGTTCTTC. This encodes CSVSRSGSGNEQFF.

V usage is TRBV28 and J usage is TRBJ1-5; TRBD1 might be the D (5 bases). CDR3 length: 15 amino acids. CDR1 is MDHEN and CDR2 is SYDVKM in the germline V gene. The V end lost 2 bases, the J end lost 6 bases, and 14 bases lay between the germline ends. As DNA, the CDR3 is TGTGCCAGCAGTTTAATAGGGAGGGGAGGTCAGCCCCAGCATTTT. Translation: CASSLIGRGGQPQHF.

V is TRBV30 and J is TRBJ1-1, with 7 nucleotides matching TRBD1. The trim removed 2 bases at V and 5 bases at J, leaving 5 bases unmatched. CDR3 length equals 13 residues. The germline V gene encodes CDR1 GTSNPN and CDR2 SVGIG (reference sequence). This chain's CDR3 is CAWSKGGRTEAFF. The DNA for the CDR3 is TGTGCCTGGAGTAAAGGGGGCAGGACTGAAGCTTTCTTT.

The gene calls are TRBV7-8 and TRBJ1-5; 7 bases map to TRBD1. Germline CDR1 and CDR2: SGHVS and FQNEAQ. Trimming took 5 bases from V and 3 from J; bases not matched to a gene: 10. This CDR3 is built from 16 residues. CDR3 region: CASSTSSGGVNQPQHF. DNA for the CDR3: TGTGCCAGCAGCACCTCCTCAGGGGGTGTCAATCAGCCCCAGCATTTT.

This clone was picked up one time. The V gene is TRBV11-2, the J gene TRBJ1-5; maybe TRBD1 (5 bases). The CDR3 consists of 15 residues. Between the trimmed V and J ends, which lost 5 bases and 4 bases, there was a span of 15 bases. Looked up from germline, CDR1 is SGHAT and CDR2 is FQNNGV. CDR3 in DNA: TGTGCCAGCAGCACCTATGGGGGGGGGAATCAGCCCCAGCATTTT. Amino acid sequence: CASSTYGGGNQPQHF.

V gene TRBV27 combines with J gene TRBJ1-5; D may be TRBD1 (5 bases). The CDR3 sequence is 15 residues long. The V gene's germline CDR1 is MNHEY and CDR2 SMNVEV (reference sequence). Deletions cut 0 bases from V and 5 bases from J, with 11 bases between. The CDR3 nucleotides are TGTGCCAGCAGTTTATCAGGGGTTGGTTATCAGCCCCAGCATTTT. This sequence encodes CASSLSGVGYQPQHF.

This clone was recorded once. The chain links TRBV19 to TRBJ1-2; D not certain. V was cut by 1 base and J by 2 bases, with 8 bases left in between. From germline, CDR1 is LNHDA and CDR2 SQIVND (reference sequence). The CDR3 length is 14 residues. CDR3 region: CASSIAWENYGYTF. The CDR3 nucleotides read TGTGCCAGTAGTATAGCCTGGGAGAACTATGGCTACACCTTC.

The rearrangement uses TRBV11-2 and TRBJ1-1; TRBD1 aligns across 9 bases. The trim removed 1 base at V and 11 bases at J, leaving 5 bases unmatched. Germline V gives CDR1 SGHAT, CDR2 FQNNGV. The CDR3 has 13 amino acids. The CDR3 bases are TGTGCCAGCAGCTTAGTACAGGGGGCAACGGCTTTCTTT. This sequence encodes CASSLVQGATAFF.

The chain joins TRBV5-1 to TRBJ2-2; D perhaps matches TRBD2 (6 bases). The ends were cut back, 4 bases at V and 6 bases at J, with 13 bases in the middle. CDR1 SGHRS and CDR2 YFSETQ come from the germline V gene. The CDR3 is 14 amino acids. CDR3 nucleotides: TGCGCCAGCAGCCGGACTATCCCGGCCGGGGAGCTGTTTTTT. This encodes CASSRTIPAGELFF.

This clone was observed once. The chain carries TRBV18 and TRBJ2-1; 10 nucleotides match TRBD2. The V gene's germline CDR1 is KGHSH and CDR2 LQKENI. J was trimmed by 4 bases and V by 4 bases; bases with no gene match: 4. There are 15 residues in the CDR3. CDR3 protein: CASSLPGLAYNEQFF. CDR3 nucleotides: TGTGCCAGCTCACTGCCGGGACTAGCGTACAATGAGCAGTTCTTC.

The chain carries TRBV7-2 and TRBJ1-1, with D maybe TRBD1 (6 bases). There are 15 residues in the CDR3. V was shortened by 5 bases and J by 5 bases, with 18 bases between the two germline ends. Germline CDR1 and CDR2: SGHTA and FQGNSA. The CDR3 sequence: CASSVRGLGYTEAFF. CDR3 nucleotide sequence: TGTGCCAGCAGCGTCAGGGGCCTCGGGTATACTGAAGCTTTCTTT.

The chain is built from TRBV6-6 and TRBJ1-5; a possible D gene is TRBD1 (6 bases). CDR3 length: 13 residues. Trimming stripped 7 bases from V and 6 bases from J, with 13 bases between. Per the germline V gene, CDR1 is MNHNY and CDR2 is SVGAGI (reference sequence). DNA of the CDR3: TGTGCCAGCACCATACAGGGTTCTCAGCCCCAGCATTTT. Translated: CASTIQGSQPQHF.

This rearrangement joins TRBV28 to TRBJ1-2; 9 bases are a match to TRBD1. V dropped 6 bases and J dropped 2; count of bases not matched to a gene: 7. Germline V gene lookup returns CDR1 MDHEN and CDR2 SYDVKM. This CDR3 is built from 15 residues. This chain's CDR3 is CASRGPGQGNYGYTF. The CDR3 nucleotides are TGTGCCAGCAGAGGTCCGGGACAGGGAAACTATGGCTACACCTTC.

The genes are TRBV10-2 and TRBJ2-3; 10 bases agree with TRBD2. The J segment lost 5 bases and the V segment lost 6 bases, leaving 2 bases of the junction unmatched. CDR3 length: 13 residues. Germline V gene data show CDR1 as WSHSY and CDR2 as SAAADI. The DNA for the CDR3 is TGCGCCAGCAGGCTAGCGGGAGAAGATACGCAGTATTTT. Amino acid sequence: CASRLAGEDTQYF.

The gene calls are TRBV29-1 and TRBJ1-1; D may be TRBD1 (6 bases). There are 13 residues in the CDR3. Per germline, CDR1 SQVTM and CDR2 ANQGSEA. Trimming cost V 6 bases and J 4 bases, with 15 bases left between them. The CDR3 DNA follows: TGCAGCGTAAATCCCGGACAGCTCACTGAAGCTTTCTTT. Its translation: CSVNPGQLTEAFF.

The chain recombines TRBV7-2 with TRBJ2-7; 9 positions match TRBD2. The V and J ends lost 3 bases and 6 bases, in that order; junction bases with no gene match: 9. Germline V gene sequence: CDR1 SGHTA, CDR2 FQGNSA. The CDR3 extends over 15 amino acids. The CDR3 DNA reads as TGTGCCAGCAGCTTGGAACCTAGCGGGACCCGCGAGCAGTACTTC. Translated, it gives CASSLEPSGTREQYF.